These 15 T cell receptor beta chains share one sample of origin, sequenced in a study of cytotoxic CD8 clonotypes in ibrutinib-treated CLL. The data were produced by immunoSEQ multiplex PCR, yet TCRdb's version contains in-frame clones alone and is incomplete. This table holds over 130,000 clones, more than 75% found once. The specimen was PBMCs, collected after 36 months of ibrutinib treatment. Receptors were obtained from a human donor with chronic lymphocytic leukemia.

CDR3 bases: TGTGCCAGCAGTGAACTCCCGTTACGGGGGGCGGATGGCTACACCTTC. As protein: CASSELPLRGADGYTF. This sequence joins TRBV28 and TRBJ1-2, with D perhaps TRBD1 (6 bases). This CDR3 has 16 residues. CDR1 and CDR2 (germline): MDHEN, SYDVKM. Deletions cut 5 bases from V and 6 bases from J, with 22 bases between.

This chain connects TRBV20-1 to TRBJ1-2, with no clear D. There are 11 residues in the CDR3. The V and J ends lost 2 bases and 7 bases respectively, with 8 bases between them. Germline V gene lookup returns CDR1 DFQATT and CDR2 SNEGSKA (reference sequence). CDR3 sequence: CSARRETGYTF. CDR3 nucleotide sequence: TGCAGTGCTAGAAGAGAGACTGGCTACACCTTC.

The chain is built from TRBV5-1 and TRBJ1-2, with D tentatively TRBD1 (6 bases). Germline V gives CDR1 SGHRS, CDR2 YFSETQ. This CDR3 has 14 residues. Trimming shortened V by 5 bases and J by 4 bases, and 15 bases separated the two germline ends. The CDR3 DNA reads as TGCGCCAGCAGATCGGACAGCACAACCTATGGCTACACCTTC. Protein: CASRSDSTTYGYTF.

The J gene is TRBJ1-2, the V gene TRBV30, with 12 bases that match TRBD1. The germline V gene has CDR1 GTSNPN and CDR2 SVGIG (reference sequence). The CDR3 length is 17 residues. J lost 6 bases, V lost 3 bases, and 14 bases had no gene match. This CDR3 reads CAWRLPGQGAFYDGYTF. For the CDR3, the DNA is TGTGCCTGGAGGCTACCGGGACAGGGGGCTTTCTATGATGGCTACACCTTC.

V gene TRBV6-5 combines with J gene TRBJ1-6; unclear D gene. Between the trimmed V and J ends, which lost 0 bases and 7 bases, there was a span of 10 bases. Per the germline V gene, CDR1 is MNHEY and CDR2 is SVGAGI. The CDR3 covers 15 residues. The CDR3 reads CASSYSISSNSPLHF. The DNA for the CDR3 is TGTGCCAGCAGTTACTCGATCAGTTCCAATTCACCCCTCCACTTT.

This clone came up once. The J gene is TRBJ2-2, the V gene TRBV6-1, with D possibly matching TRBD2 (5 bases). Germline V gene data show CDR1 as MNHNS and CDR2 as SASEGT. The CDR3 totals 14 residues. Trimming left V 4 bases short and J 0 bases short, with 6 bases between. The CDR3 bases are TGTGCCAGCAGTGGAGGGTCGAACACCGGGGAGCTGTTTTTT. Translation gives CASSGGSNTGELFF.

Here the CDR3 reads CASSTRTGSSYEQYF. The CDR3 DNA reads TGTGCCAGCAGCACCCGGACAGGGAGCTCCTACGAGCAGTACTTC. This chain uses TRBV7-2 with TRBJ2-7, with TRBD1 identical over 8 bases. The CDR3 runs 15 residues. Germline V gene sequence: CDR1 SGHTA, CDR2 FQGNSA. J was trimmed by 0 bases and V by 5 bases; bases with no gene match: 6.

This chain uses TRBV7-3 with TRBJ2-5; TRBD2 aligns across 10 bases. V was clipped by 5 bases and J by 5 bases; unmatched bases: 8. The CDR3 covers 15 residues. Per germline, CDR1 SGHTA and CDR2 FQGTGA. This CDR3 is CASSGKAGGRETQYF. The CDR3 DNA follows: TGTGCCAGCAGCGGAAAAGCGGGGGGGCGTGAGACCCAGTACTTC.

The chain is built from TRBV15 and TRBJ2-1; TRBD2 matches 13 bases. The CDR3 covers 15 residues. Germline V gene data show CDR1 as LNHNV and CDR2 as YYDKDF (reference sequence). The J segment lost 7 bases and the V segment lost 4 bases, leaving 4 bases of the junction unmatched. CDR3 bases: TGTGCCACCAGCATAGGGACTAGCGGGAAGAATGAGCAGTTCTTC. Protein sequence: CATSIGTSGKNEQFF.

This rearrangement joins TRBV15 to TRBJ2-7, with D possibly matching TRBD1 (6 bases). The germline V gene encodes CDR1 LNHNV and CDR2 YYDKDF (reference sequence). The CDR3 covers 16 residues. V gave up 2 bases and J gave up 4 bases, with 18 bases separating them. The CDR3 bases are TGTGCCACCAGCAGACTACACCCAGGGGCAATATACGAGCAGTACTTC. It encodes CATSRLHPGAIYEQYF.

The chain has TRBV10-3 and TRBJ2-7; 9 bases fit TRBD1. Unmatched junction bases numbered 6, after V lost 0 bases and J lost 9 bases. The V gene's germline CDR1 is ENHRY and CDR2 SYGVKD. This CDR3 spans 14 amino acids. CDR3 protein: CAISESDRGFAQYF. The CDR3 DNA sequence: TGTGCCATCAGTGAGTCCGACAGGGGGTTCGCGCAGTACTTC.

This clone was picked up a small number of times. The gene calls are TRBV5-1 and TRBJ1-4, with D perhaps matching TRBD1 (6 bases). The ends were cut back, 2 bases at V and 6 bases at J, with 8 bases in the middle. The germline CDR1 and CDR2 sequences are SGHRS and YFSETQ. The CDR3 is made up of 13 amino acids. In nucleotides, the CDR3 is TGCGCCAGCAGCTTAGGGGGTTATGAAAAACTGTTTTTT. Its protein is CASSLGGYEKLFF.

This chain connects TRBV7-9 to TRBJ1-4, with D possibly matching TRBD1 (5 bases). CDR1 and CDR2 (germline): SEHNR, FQNEAQ (reference sequence). Between the trimmed V and J ends, which lost 2 bases and 10 bases, there was a span of 20 bases. CDR3 length equals 16 residues. CDR3 DNA: TGTGCCAGCAGCTTACCCCGGGACGACTCAGAAAGAAAACTGTTTTTT. It codes for CASSLPRDDSERKLFF.

The CDR3 loop reads CASSEGWGSHGQPQHF. The CDR3 DNA follows: TGTGCCAGCAGTGAAGGGTGGGGGTCGCACGGTCAGCCCCAGCATTTT. The chain recombines TRBV6-1 with TRBJ1-5, with a possible D match to TRBD1 (5 bases). Per the germline V gene, CDR1 is MNHNS and CDR2 is SASEGT. This CDR3 is 16 amino acids long. Trimming left V 1 base short and J 6 bases short, with 16 bases between.

The chain employs TRBV7-9 and TRBJ1-4, with 7 bases identical to TRBD1. Germline values: CDR1 SEHNR, CDR2 FQNEAQ (reference sequence). The CDR3 spans 14 residues. Unmatched junction bases numbered 8, after V lost 5 bases and J lost 8 bases. The CDR3 reads CASSRQGGGEKLFF. The CDR3 DNA sequence: TGTGCCAGCAGCCGTCAGGGGGGAGGCGAAAAACTGTTTTTT.